A selection of T cell receptor beta chains follows, all from one sample in a study of blood T cell repertoires in COVID-19. Produced via immunoSEQ multiplex PCR; TCRdb's table is partial and in-frame only. Among 200,000 to 250,000 clones, 87% were seen once, and the ten largest hold about 9.4%. Material for sequencing was PBMCs or T cells enriched from blood (not recorded which). The receptors were gathered from a man aged 18 to 29 with acute COVID-19. Each CDR3 is given with its conserved first and last residue. Each record gives: clone size, D gene, V gene, J gene, CDR3 DNA, CDR3 protein. The D gene is left open where the match is weak. Some rows have no size entry. The others give once, few or many, or a class for an expanded clone.

>.|TRBD1|TRBV4-1|TRBJ2-2
TGCGCCAGCAGCCCGCAATATGGACAGGCCGGGGAGCTGTTTTTT
CASSPQYGQAGELFF
>few|TRBD2|TRBV27|TRBJ2-1
TGTGCCAGCAGTTCCTACCGGGACTGGGAGGGGCACAATGAGCAGTTCTTC
CASSSYRDWEGHNEQFF
>.|TRBD1|TRBV28|TRBJ1-2
TGTGCCACACAACCGGGACAGGGTGCTCTGAGGGGCTACACCTTC
CATQPGQGALRGYTF
>.|TRBD2|TRBV4-2|TRBJ2-2
TGTGCCAGCAGCCCTTCTAGCGGGAGAACTAACACCGGGGAGCTGTTTTTT
CASSPSSGRTNTGELFF
>.|TRBD1|TRBV2|TRBJ1-5
TGTGCCAGCAGTCTACAGGGGAGCAGCAATCAGCCCCAGCATTTT
CASSLQGSSNQPQHF
>.|TRBD2|TRBV18|TRBJ2-1
TGTGCCAGCTCACCCTCTAGCGGGAGGGGAGTTGAGCAGTTCTTC
CASSPSSGRGVEQFF
>few|.|TRBV5-8|TRBJ2-6
TGTGCCAGCAGCAACAGGGTCTCTGGGGCCAACGTCCTGACTTTC
CASSNRVSGANVLTF
>.|.|TRBV7-9|TRBJ2-1
TGTGCCAGCAGCTTAGGGGGGCTCGAGCAGTTCTTC
CASSLGGLEQFF
>.|TRBD1|TRBV24-1|TRBJ2-6
TGTGCCTCTAAGAGCAGGGGGATATCTGCGGGGGCCAACGTCCTGACTTTC
CASKSRGISAGANVLTF
>.|TRBD2|TRBV4-2|TRBJ2-7
TGTGCCAGCAGCCAAGGACTAGCGGGAGGCTACGAGCAGTACTTC
CASSQGLAGGYEQYF
>once|.|TRBV4-3|TRBJ1-1
TGCGCCAGCTCAATCGGAGGGTTGGGCACTGAAGCTTTCTTT
CASSIGGLGTEAFF
>few|.|TRBV27|TRBJ1-1
TGTGCCAGCAGTTCGACAGGAAACACTGAAGCTTTCTTT
CASSSTGNTEAFF
>once|TRBD1|TRBV7-9|TRBJ2-7
TGTGCCAGCAGCTTTCGGGACAGGGTCTACGAGCAGTACTTC
CASSFRDRVYEQYF
>.|TRBD1|TRBV5-1|TRBJ1-6
TGCGCCAGCAGCTTGGCCGGGACAGTGAATTCACCCCTCCACTTT
CASSLAGTVNSPLHF
>.|TRBD2|TRBV13|TRBJ2-7
TGTGCCAGCAGCCCCACACTGACTGAGCGGGAGGGCCCCAACGAGCAGTACTTC
CASSPTLTEREGPNEQYF
>once|.|TRBV19|TRBJ2-1
TGTGCCAGTAGACCCATGGGCGAGGAGCAGTTCTTC
CASRPMGEEQFF
>.|TRBD2|TRBV10-3|TRBJ2-5
TGTGCCATCAGTGACCCTAGCGGGAAGGAGACCCAGTACTTC
CAISDPSGKETQYF
>.|TRBD1|TRBV18|TRBJ1-4
TGTGCCAGCTCACCAGGGACAGGGGTGGAAAAACTGTTTTTT
CASSPGTGVEKLFF
>.|.|TRBV5-1|TRBJ2-4
TGCGCCAGCAGCTTGGATGGACAGAACATTCAGTACTTC
CASSLDGQNIQYF
>.|.|TRBV7-9|TRBJ1-1
TGTGCCAGCAGCCCCAGTTATGGATCGGGGACTGAAGCTTTCTTT
CASSPSYGSGTEAFF
>once|TRBD1|TRBV30|TRBJ2-7
TGTGCCTGGAGTGAGGGACAGTACTACGAGCAGTACTTC
CAWSEGQYYEQYF
>.|TRBD1|TRBV7-8|TRBJ1-6
TGTGCCAGCAGCGGGGGACAGGGGAATTCACCCCTCCACTTT
CASSGGQGNSPLHF
>.|.|TRBV7-9|TRBJ1-2
TGTGCCAGCAGCTTAGGGACAGAAACATTTAACTATGGCTACACCTTC
CASSLGTETFNYGYTF
>once|TRBD2|TRBV10-1|TRBJ2-5
TGCGCCAGCAGTGACCACCCGGGACTAGCGGGAACTTTACAAGAGACCCAGTACTTC
CASSDHPGLAGTLQETQYF
>.|.|TRBV7-9|TRBJ2-3
TGTGCCAGCAGCCCCTGGGGCGGACCCACAGATACGCAGTATTTT
CASSPWGGPTDTQYF
>once|TRBD2|TRBV5-1|TRBJ2-7
TGCGCCAGCAGCTTGGAGCGTCAGGCGGGAGCCCCCGAGCAGTACTTC
CASSLERQAGAPEQYF
>.|TRBD2|TRBV4-1|TRBJ2-3
TGCGCCAGCAGCCAAGATGAAGCTAGCGGGAGCGCAGATACGCAGTATTTT
CASSQDEASGSADTQYF
>.|.|TRBV28|TRBJ2-7
TGTGCCAGCAGTTGGCGGGGAACGGGCGAGCAGTACTTC
CASSWRGTGEQYF
>.|TRBD1|TRBV2|TRBJ2-7
TGTGCCAGCAAGGAGGGGACAGGGAACGAGCAGTACTTC
CASKEGTGNEQYF
>.|TRBD1|TRBV4-3|TRBJ2-3
TGCGCCAGCAGCCAACTAGACAGGGGGCTAGGACTAGTCTACCACACAGATACGCAGTATTTT
CASSQLDRGLGLVYHTDTQYF
>.|TRBD2|TRBV4-1|TRBJ2-1
TGCGCCAGCAGCCAAGGGTTCGGCGGGAGCTCCTACAATGAGCAGTTCTTC
CASSQGFGGSSYNEQFF
>.|TRBD2|TRBV24-1|TRBJ2-3
TGTGCCACCAGTGATAGACTAGCGGGAGGGGATACGCAGTATTTT
CATSDRLAGGDTQYF
>once|.|TRBV6-5|TRBJ2-5
TGTGCCAGCAGTCAACAAAATCGGGGGACCCAGTACTTC
CASSQQNRGTQYF
>.|.|TRBV14|TRBJ1-6
TGTGCCAGCAGCCAACAAGGGGGTTCCTATTCACCCCTCCACTTT
CASSQQGGSYSPLHF
>once|.|TRBV5-1|TRBJ2-7
TGCGCCAGCAGCTTGGAGGGGCCCAGTAACGAGCAGTACTTC
CASSLEGPSNEQYF
>.|.|TRBV7-2|TRBJ1-1
TGTGCCAGCAGCTTAGCTATGGGAGGGGGCACTGAAGCTTTCTTT
CASSLAMGGGTEAFF
>.|TRBD1|TRBV9|TRBJ1-2
TGTGCCAGCAGCACACGGGACAGCAACTATGGCTACACCTTC
CASSTRDSNYGYTF
>.|.|TRBV5-1|TRBJ1-4
TGCGCCAGCAGCTTGCAGGTCCCTTCTGAAAAACTGTTTTTT
CASSLQVPSEKLFF
>.|.|TRBV18|TRBJ1-2
TGTGCCAGCTCACGCAGCTATGGCTACACCTTC
CASSRSYGYTF